Given below is one T cell receptor (beta chain) in context. Its antigen is not known. Time point noted: pre-treatment sample, taken before nivolumab and TIL therapy. The V gene's germline CDR1 is MNHEY and CDR2 SVGAGI. The CDR3 is made up of 14 amino acids. With 0 bases removed from V and 1 base from J, the gap between germline ends came to 6 bases. This entry comes from a study of TIL therapy for anti-PD-1-resistant metastatic lung cancer. Study overall: Progressing patients received lymphodepletion, expanded TIL infusion and IL-2.

The study, taken as a whole, reports: After infusion, TIL clonotypes partly replaced peripheral T cells and declined over months.

The immunoSEQ assay was v3. Measured with immunoSEQ multiplex PCR; TCRdb has only the in-frame clones, and not every one. Of roughly 54,000 clones listed, more than 75% are singletons. The sequence was collected from a person between 25 and 79 years old with non-small cell lung cancer. The gene calls are TRBV6-5 and TRBJ1-1, with D unresolved. The sample consisted of blood, taken at baseline. CDR3 bases: TGTGCCAGCAGTTACTCGGCAGGGAACACTGAAGCTTTCTTT. Amino acids: CASSYSAGNTEAFF.